This T cell receptor (beta chain) was sequenced during a study of OX40 agonist ivuxolimab in advanced cancers. About the study: Ivuxolimab, an antibody that agonizes OX40 (CD134), was administered to the patients. At roughly 83% male, the cohort had a mean age of roughly 60 years, ranging from about 23 to 79. Administration of intravenous ivuxolimab to patients occurred every 2 weeks at 0.01 to 10 mg/kg. Eligibility rules accepted prior anti-PD-1, anti-PD-L1 or anti-CTLA-4 therapy, and roughly 42% had some.

Some clones are missing from TCRdb's copy, which holds only in-frame ones; the method was immunoSEQ multiplex PCR. The sample includes tens of thousands of clones, 91% of them seen just once. Per the germline V gene, CDR1 is SNHLY and CDR2 is FYNNEI. Trimming cost V 9 bases and J 4 bases, with 15 bases left between them. The CDR3 has 13 amino acids. The receptor was isolated from an adult with an advanced solid tumor such as melanoma, head and neck, liver or kidney cancer. The chain has TRBV2 and TRBJ1-1, with a tentative D call TRBD1 (5 bases). This material consisted of CD4+ or CD8+ T cells sorted from blood, taken in a trial of the OX40 agonist ivuxolimab. The CDR3 nucleotides read TGTGCCAGTGCAGGGTATACGAGCACTGAAGCTTTCTTT. Protein product: CASAGYTSTEAFF.